A single sample gave rise to the 11 T cell receptor beta chains below, sequenced in a study of STAT3 mutations in large granular lymphocyte leukemia. These TCRs are of unknown antigen specificity. Study-wide results and limits: In T-cell large granular lymphocyte leukemia, about half of patients showed multiple immunodominant subclonotypes.

The protocol was immunoSEQ multiplex PCR, while the TCRdb copy is restricted to in-frame clones and leaves out a portion. This table has roughly 10,000 clones, 87% appearing once. Sequencing input: peripheral blood mononuclear cells. These TCRs come from a man in his sixties with T-cell large granular lymphocyte leukemia. Some clones in this sample may be carry-over from other donors' samples.

This clone was seen just once. The rearrangement uses TRBV30 and TRBJ1-4; D is ambiguous. The germline V gene has CDR1 GTSNPN and CDR2 SVGIG (reference sequence). The CDR3 runs to 18 residues. The germline V and J ends were trimmed by 2 bases and 7 bases, with 26 bases remaining between them. For the CDR3, the DNA is TGTGCCTGGAGTATGCAGTGGGCAGCGCGGACCTTGGGTGAAAAACTGTTTTTT. The encoded protein is CAWSMQWAARTLGEKLFF.

V gene TRBV18 combines with J gene TRBJ2-3, with D maybe TRBD2 (6 bases). The V and J ends lost 6 bases and 8 bases respectively, with 24 bases between them. CDR1 is KGHSH, CDR2 LQKENI, per germline. This CDR3 has 16 residues. This chain's CDR3 is CASSPQTSSETTTQYF. The CDR3 DNA reads TGTGCCAGCTCTCCCCAGACTAGTAGTGAAACGACTACGCAGTATTTT.

The J gene is TRBJ1-3, the V gene TRBV13; tentative D call: TRBD1 (6 bases). This CDR3 has 14 amino acids. V lost 7 bases, J lost 4 bases, and 14 bases lay in between. Germline V gene lookup returns CDR1 PRHDT and CDR2 FYEKMQ (reference sequence). CDR3 nucleotide sequence: TGTGCCAGCATGCAGGGGCCGTGGGGAAACACCATATATTTT. The encoded protein is CASMQGPWGNTIYF.

The rearrangement uses TRBV28 and TRBJ2-1, with TRBD2 matching 11 bases. Looked up from germline, CDR1 is MDHEN and CDR2 is SYDVKM. The trim removed 9 bases at V and 4 bases at J, leaving 29 bases unmatched. This CDR3 is built from 22 residues. The CDR3 spells CASPGRAGGENMSSGRYNEQFF. CDR3 nucleotides: TGTGCCAGTCCGGGGCGTGCAGGGGGCGAGAATATGTCTAGCGGGAGGTACAATGAGCAGTTCTTC.

The genes are TRBV7-2 and TRBJ2-7; TRBD1 is a possible D gene (6 bases). V lost 7 bases and J lost 3, with 19 bases in between. This CDR3 region has 15 residues. From germline, CDR1 is SGHTA and CDR2 FQGNSA. The DNA of the CDR3 is TGTGCCAGCACCTCTCAAGGGGGACGTCGCTACGAGCAGTACTTC. This codes for CASTSQGGRRYEQYF.

This clone was detected a few times. The chain recombines TRBV28 with TRBJ2-2, with D possibly matching TRBD2 (6 bases). The CDR3 loop spans 15 amino acids. V lost 11 bases to trimming and J lost 6 bases, with 22 bases between them. The V gene's germline CDR1 is MDHEN and CDR2 SYDVKM. DNA for the CDR3: TGTGCCGCCGGTGGTAGGCAGGGACTCTCCGGGGAGCTGTTTTTT. Translating it yields CAAGGRQGLSGELFF.

The V call is TRBV29-1, the J call TRBJ2-1, with TRBD1 matching 7 bases. In germline, CDR1 is SQVTM, CDR2 ANQGSEA. The J segment lost 6 bases and the V segment lost 0 bases, leaving 2 bases of the junction unmatched. This CDR3 has 13 residues. The CDR3 here is CSVEEWDSNEQFF. The CDR3 bases are TGCAGCGTTGAAGAATGGGACAGCAATGAGCAGTTCTTC.

The chain joins TRBV9 to TRBJ2-7, with TRBD2 matching over 9 bases. Germline trimming cut 4 bases from V and 2 bases from J; bases unmatched to any gene: 13. The V gene's germline CDR1 is SGDLS and CDR2 YYNGEE. The CDR3 loop spans 17 amino acids. The CDR3 bases are TGTGCCAGCAGCCCCTCTATATACGGCGGGAGGGCCTACGAGCAGTACTTC. This codes for CASSPSIYGGRAYEQYF.

The gene calls are TRBV7-9 and TRBJ1-4; D possibly corresponds to TRBD1 (5 bases). Germline CDR1 and CDR2: SEHNR and FQNEAQ (reference sequence). The CDR3 spans 15 residues. The V end was cut by 1 base, the J end by 4 bases, with 10 bases between. CDR3 region: CASSLDQGDNEKLFF. In DNA form, the CDR3 reads TGTGCCAGCAGCTTAGATCAGGGTGATAATGAAAAACTGTTTTTT. Full variable domain (remainder filled in from reference TRBV7-9 and TRBJ1-4): DTGVSQNPRHKITKRGQNVTFRCDPISEHNRLYWYRQTLGQGPEFLTYFQNEAQLEKSRLLSDRFSAERPKGSFSTLEIQRTEQGDSAMYLCASSLDQGDNEKLFFGSGTQLSVL.

The J gene is TRBJ2-3, the V gene TRBV6-5; 11 bases line up with TRBD2. The germline V gene encodes CDR1 MNHEY and CDR2 SVGAGI. The CDR3 runs 14 residues. With 7 bases clipped from V and 6 bases from J, the junction kept 6 bases outside the gene matches. CDR3 DNA: TGTGCCAGCAAACTAGCGGGAGAGGTGGATACGCAGTATTTT. Its protein product is CASKLAGEVDTQYF.

J is TRBJ2-1 and V is TRBV27; D is undetermined. The V end lost 4 bases, the J end lost 15 bases, and 19 bases lay between the germline ends. CDR1 is MNHEY, CDR2 SMNVEV, per germline (reference sequence). This CDR3 has 13 residues. The CDR3 nucleotides read TGTGCCAGCAGTTCTGACCCACCGGCTAATCGGTTCTTC. Protein product: CASSSDPPANRFF.